The 16 T cell receptor beta chains in this list originate from one sample, sequenced in a study of T-cell memory formation after mild COVID-19. TCRdb re-called the 5' RACE reads through MiXCR, storing one row per CDR3 protein. Here the sample spans approximately 440,000 distinct CDR3 sequences, around 20% being singletons. The sample was PBMCs or a T cell subset sorted from them (not recorded which). The source of these receptors is an adult woman who had mild COVID-19 (a few samples of this study predate the infection). Cell type and time point are not known.

The CDR3 nucleotides are TGTGCCAGCAGCTTGGCGGGTGCGGGGACGGACTACGAGCAGTACTTC. Protein product: CASSLAGAGTDYEQYF. V gene TRBV5-6 combines with J gene TRBJ2-7, with a tentative D call TRBD2 (6 bases). The V end was cut by 0 bases, the J end by 3 bases, with 16 bases between. CDR3 length: 16 residues. CDR1 and CDR2 (germline): SGHDT, YYEEEE.

This clonotype turned up a few times. The CDR3 loop is CASSPYGRKNYGYTF. The CDR3 region has the DNA TGTGCCAGCAGCCCCTACGGGAGGAAGAACTATGGCTACACCTTC. This chain joins TRBV7-9 and TRBJ1-2; no firm D call. Germline V lookup: CDR1 SEHNR, CDR2 FQNEAQ (reference sequence). Trimming removed 5 bases at V and 2 bases at J, with 15 bases between. The CDR3 loop spans 15 amino acids.

The chain is built from TRBV2 and TRBJ2-3; D is tentatively TRBD1 or TRBD2 (5 bases each). V lost 3 bases, J lost 0 bases, and 10 bases lay in between. The CDR3 is made up of 15 amino acids. The germline V gene encodes CDR1 SNHLY and CDR2 FYNNEI. The CDR3 bases are TGTGCCAGCAGTGACCCGGGGCGGAGCACAGATACGCAGTATTTT. Protein product: CASSDPGRSTDTQYF. The variable domain in full, completed from reference TRBV2 and TRBJ2-3, reads EPEVTQTPSHQVTQMGQEVILRCVPISNHLYFYWYRQILGQKVEFLVSFYNNEISEKSEIFDDQFSVERPDGSNFTLKIRSTKLEDSAMYFCASSDPGRSTDTQYFGPGTRLTVL.

The table lists this clonotype with a few counts. The rearrangement uses TRBV19 and TRBJ2-3; 8 bases are a match to TRBD1. V lost 4 bases and J lost 3; bases outside the gene matches: 3. Germline-derived CDR1 and CDR2 are LNHDA and SQIVND (reference sequence). This CDR3 is built from 14 residues. CDR3: CASSTRGRTDTQYF. In DNA form, the CDR3 reads TGTGCCAGTAGTACCAGGGGGCGAACAGATACGCAGTATTTT. Based on the CDR3 plus reference TRBV19 and TRBJ2-3, the full variable domain is DGGITQSPKYLFRKEGQNVTLSCEQNLNHDAMYWYRQDPGQGLRLIYYSQIVNDFQKGDIAEGYSVSREKKESFPLTVTSAQKNPTAFYLCASSTRGRTDTQYFGPGTRLTVL.

This clonotype occurred a few times. DNA of the CDR3: TGTGCCAGCAGTTACGTGGGATTATCCTCTGGAAACACCATATATTTT. Translated: CASSYVGLSSGNTIYF. The chain is built from TRBV6-2 or TRBV6-3 and TRBJ1-3, with D uncertain. The germline gives CDR1 MNHEY, CDR2 SVGEGT. Trimming took off 2 bases at V and 0 bases at J, with 11 bases between the two ends. This CDR3 region has 16 residues.

The rearrangement uses TRBV7-9 and TRBJ2-6; D is perhaps TRBD2 (6 bases). V was cut by 5 bases and J by 2 bases, with 16 bases left in between. The CDR3 loop spans 17 amino acids. Germline V gives CDR1 SEHNR, CDR2 FQNEAQ (reference sequence). This chain's CDR3 is CASSPAGLTAGANVLTF. CDR3 sequence (DNA): TGTGCCAGCAGCCCAGCGGGTTTGACAGCTGGGGCCAACGTCCTGACTTTC.

The V call is TRBV12-5, the J call TRBJ2-1; 10 nucleotides align to TRBD2. This CDR3 comprises 15 residues. V shed 1 base, J shed 6 bases, and the junction held 3 bases outside the gene matches. CDR1 and CDR2 from the germline V gene are LGHNT and FRNRAP. The chain's CDR3 is CASGLASGGVNEQFF. In DNA, the CDR3 is TGTGCTAGTGGTTTGGCTAGCGGGGGTGTCAATGAGCAGTTCTTC.

The chain is built from TRBV4-2 and TRBJ2-7; tentatively, D is TRBD1 (5 bases). Germline V lookup: CDR1 LGHNA, CDR2 YNFKEQ. Trimming took off 4 bases at V and 0 bases at J, with 16 bases between the two ends. CDR3 length: 16 residues. DNA of the CDR3: TGTGCCAGCAGCCCCGTAACGGACATTAGCTCCTACGAGCAGTACTTC. This gives the protein CASSPVTDISSYEQYF.

The chain combines TRBV6-2 or TRBV6-3 with TRBJ2-3; 10 bases fit TRBD2. This CDR3 spans 18 amino acids. Unmatched junction bases numbered 11, after V lost 2 bases and J lost 3 bases. The V gene's germline CDR1 is MNHEY and CDR2 SVGEGT. In DNA form, the CDR3 reads TGTGCCAGCAGTTACCGTTTGGGACTAGCGAGGGTGACAGATACGCAGTATTTT. The encoded protein is CASSYRLGLARVTDTQYF.

There are many counts of this clonotype. The rearrangement joins TRBV4-3 to TRBJ2-3; D is perhaps TRBD1 or TRBD2 (7 bases each). The CDR3 loop spans 15 amino acids. CDR1 is LGHNA and CDR2 is YSLEER in the germline V gene. Trimming shortened V by 4 bases and J by 3 bases, and 14 bases separated the two germline ends. The CDR3 region is CASSPHQGGTDTQYF. DNA for the CDR3: TGCGCCAGCAGCCCCCACCAGGGGGGGACAGATACGCAGTATTTT.

This clonotype was detected ten times or more. The chain carries TRBV12-3 or TRBV12-4 and TRBJ2-2, with D tentatively TRBD1 (6 bases). The length of the CDR3 is 12 residues. V lost 6 bases and J 7 bases, leaving 9 bases between the germline ends. As DNA, the CDR3 is TGTGCCAGCAGCCAGGGGATCGGGGAGCTGTTTTTT. Translation gives CASSQGIGELFF.

This chain links TRBV20-1 with TRBJ2-3; TRBD2 aligns across 8 bases. Germline CDR1 and CDR2: DFQATT and SNEGSKA (reference sequence). The J segment lost 0 bases and the V segment lost 2 bases, leaving 4 bases of the junction unmatched. The CDR3 has 15 residues. The CDR3 is CSARSGSASTDTQYF. In DNA form, the CDR3 reads TGCAGTGCTAGAAGCGGGAGTGCTAGCACAGATACGCAGTATTTT.

J is TRBJ1-3 and V is TRBV7-9; a possible D gene is TRBD1 (6 bases). The V end lost 5 bases, the J end lost 0 bases, and 11 bases lay between the germline ends. From germline, CDR1 is SEHNR and CDR2 FQNEAQ (reference sequence). The CDR3 runs 15 residues. The DNA of the CDR3 is TGTGCCAGCAGCCGGGACATAAACTCTGGAAACACCATATATTTT. This encodes CASSRDINSGNTIYF.

V gene TRBV6-6 combines with J gene TRBJ2-1; 8 nucleotides align to TRBD1. The CDR3 has 12 amino acids. Germline V gene data show CDR1 as MNHNY and CDR2 as SVGAGI (reference sequence). V shed 6 bases, J shed 10 bases, and the junction held 5 bases outside the gene matches. The CDR3 DNA reads as TGTGCCAGCAGAATTGACAGGGGCGAGCAGTTCTTC. The encoded protein is CASRIDRGEQFF.

At least ten counts were recorded for this clonotype. CDR3 nucleotides: TGCGCCAGCAGCCAAGATCCGGCCAGGGGCCCTTCCTACGAGCAGTACTTC. Its translation is CASSQDPARGPSYEQYF. This chain connects TRBV4-1 to TRBJ2-7; tentative D call: TRBD1 (6 bases). The CDR3 runs to 17 residues. V gave up 0 bases and J gave up 1 base, with 16 bases separating them. CDR1 and CDR2 (germline): MGHRA, YSYEKL.

This clonotype has only a few counts. The genes are TRBV18 and TRBJ1-1; no clear D gene. Trimming took off 3 bases at V and 8 bases at J, with 19 bases between the two ends. From germline, CDR1 is KGHSH and CDR2 LQKENI. The CDR3 has 15 residues. DNA for the CDR3: TGTGCCAGCTCACCCTCCACTGAGTCGTCGACCGAAGCTTTCTTT. It codes for CASSPSTESSTEAFF.